Each of the 26 T cell receptor beta chains below was sequenced from the same sample in a study of circulating and synovial CD4+ cells in juvenile arthritis. Sequencing was performed with immunoSEQ multiplex PCR; in TCRdb, only in-frame clones are kept and a portion is missing. The sample lists about 35,000 clones, about 96% occurring once. The sample consisted of CD4+ T cells from blood. These receptors were obtained from a human donor with juvenile idiopathic arthritis.

V is TRBV6-1 and J is TRBJ1-5; 7 nucleotides line up with TRBD1. The germline V gene encodes CDR1 MNHNS and CDR2 SASEGT. The ends lost 7 bases at V and 7 bases at J; junction bases unmatched: 10. The CDR3 totals 14 residues. The CDR3 reads CASTGQASGQPQHF. The CDR3 coding sequence is TGTGCCAGCACTGGACAGGCTTCAGGGCAGCCCCAGCATTTT.

The V gene is TRBV20-1, the J gene TRBJ2-1; a possible D gene is TRBD2 (5 bases). The CDR3 is 10 amino acids. V was pared by 3 bases and J by 8 bases, with 5 bases between. Per germline, CDR1 DFQATT and CDR2 SNEGSKA (reference sequence). CDR3 DNA: TGCAGTGCTAGCGGGGATGAGCAGTTCTTC. Its protein is CSASGDEQFF.

The chain is built from TRBV7-9 and TRBJ1-1; a weak D match, TRBD1 (6 bases). The CDR3 length is 14 residues. Germline V lookup: CDR1 SEHNR, CDR2 FQNEAQ (reference sequence). V was cut by 5 bases and J by 6 bases, with 16 bases left in between. The DNA of the CDR3 is TGTGCCAGCAGCCGGACAGTCCGGACCGCTGAAGCTTTCTTT. Residues: CASSRTVRTAEAFF.

This rearrangement joins TRBV2 to TRBJ1-5; D gene uncertain. Trimming cost V 8 bases and J 3 bases, with 8 bases left between them. Germline-derived CDR1 and CDR2 are SNHLY and FYNNEI. The CDR3 contains 12 residues. The CDR3 sequence is CASSQFNQPQHF. The CDR3 region has the DNA TGTGCCAGCTCCCAGTTCAATCAGCCCCAGCATTTT.

This chain connects TRBV11-2 to TRBJ2-1; 10 bases line up with TRBD2. With V trimmed by 2 bases and J by 7 bases, 5 bases remained unmatched. Germline CDR1 reads SGHAT; CDR2 reads FQNNGV. This CDR3 comprises 15 residues. Here the CDR3 reads CASSLRTSGNNEQFF. For the CDR3, the DNA is TGTGCCAGCAGCTTAAGGACTAGCGGAAATAATGAGCAGTTCTTC. The whole variable domain, remainder taken from reference TRBV11-2 and TRBJ2-1, is EAGVAQSPRYKIIEKRQSVAFWCNPISGHATLYWYQQILGQGPKLLIQFQNNGVVDDSQLPKDRFSAERLKGVDSTLKIQPAKLEDSAVYLCASSLRTSGNNEQFFGPGTRLTVL.

The CDR3 protein is CASSRQNTEAFF. The CDR3 DNA sequence: TGCGCCAGCAGCCGACAGAACACTGAAGCTTTCTTT. This chain links TRBV5-1 with TRBJ1-1, with D unresolved. The V gene lost 4 bases and the J gene lost 1 base, with 5 bases spanning the gap. The CDR3 runs to 12 residues. Germline CDR1 and CDR2: SGHRS and YFSETQ. Combining the CDR3 with reference TRBV5-1 and TRBJ1-1 gives the whole variable domain KAGVTQTPRYLIKTRGQQVTLSCSPISGHRSVSWYQQTPGQGLQFLFEYFSETQRNKGNFPGRFSGRQFSNSRSEMNVSTLELGDSALYLCASSRQNTEAFFGQGTRLTVV.

The J gene is TRBJ1-1, the V gene TRBV7-9; D possibly corresponds to TRBD1 (5 bases). The CDR3 consists of 14 residues. Germline lookup yields CDR1 SEHNR and CDR2 FQNEAQ (reference sequence). Trimming shortened V by 3 bases and J by 1 base, and 9 bases separated the two germline ends. For the CDR3, the DNA is TGTGCCAGCAGCTTCCAGGGAAAGAACACTGAAGCTTTCTTT. Its protein is CASSFQGKNTEAFF.

A remark on this clone: Other DNA sequences within the sample encode an identical CDR3. This chain uses TRBV2 with TRBJ1-6; no reliable D call. Per the germline V gene, CDR1 is SNHLY and CDR2 is FYNNEI. V lost 6 bases and J lost 5, with 11 bases in between. The CDR3 runs to 14 residues. CDR3 region: CASSLDQNNSPLHF. The DNA of the CDR3 is TGTGCCAGCAGCCTAGACCAGAATAATTCACCCCTCCACTTT.

This chain joins TRBV9 and TRBJ2-7, with D possibly being TRBD1 (6 bases). Trimming took 3 bases from V and 3 from J, leaving 13 bases between them. Germline CDR1 is SGDLS and CDR2 is YYNGEE. This CDR3 region has 14 residues. CDR3 nucleotides: TGTGCCAGCAGCGCCCAGGGGATAGACTACGAGCAGTACTTC. The encoded protein is CASSAQGIDYEQYF.

This clone came up a few times. This chain joins TRBV6-6 and TRBJ1-3, with D unclear. The V end lost 0 bases, the J end lost 0 bases, and 9 bases lay between the germline ends. In germline, CDR1 is MNHNY, CDR2 SVGAGI (reference sequence). This CDR3 has 16 amino acids. The CDR3 nucleotides read TGTGCCAGCAGTTACTCGAATGGAGACTCTGGAAACACCATATATTTT. Its protein product is CASSYSNGDSGNTIYF.

The chain has TRBV6-6 and TRBJ2-7, with 7 bases matching TRBD2. The J segment lost 2 bases and the V segment lost 6 bases, leaving 7 bases of the junction unmatched. This CDR3 region has 14 residues. Per the germline V gene, CDR1 is MNHNY and CDR2 is SVGAGI (reference sequence). The CDR3 DNA reads TGTGCCAGCAGGGGGGGGTCTAGCCCCTACGAGCAGTACTTC. Its translation: CASRGGSSPYEQYF.

The chain joins TRBV4-3 to TRBJ2-5; D may be TRBD1 (6 bases). The germline V gene has CDR1 LGHNA and CDR2 YSLEER. With 3 bases removed from V and 4 bases from J, the gap between germline ends came to 6 bases. The CDR3 extends over 12 amino acids. Here the CDR3 DNA reads TGCGCCAGCAGCCACAGGGGAGAGACCCAGTACTTC. Encoded protein: CASSHRGETQYF.

This rearrangement joins TRBV2 to TRBJ1-6; tentative D call: TRBD1 (5 bases). The CDR3 length is 12 residues. Germline CDR1 reads SNHLY; CDR2 reads FYNNEI. Trimming took 4 bases from V and 14 from J, leaving 12 bases between them. The CDR3 protein is CASSGVRQTLHF. CDR3 nucleotides: TGTGCCAGCAGTGGGGTCAGACAGACCCTCCACTTT.

J is TRBJ2-1 and V is TRBV7-9, with a weak D call TRBD1 (6 bases). This CDR3 comprises 14 residues. From germline, CDR1 is SEHNR and CDR2 FQNEAQ (reference sequence). The V end lost 6 bases, the J end lost 0 bases, and 9 bases lay between the germline ends. The CDR3 DNA reads as TGTGCCAGCAGAACACAGGGCTCCTACAATGAGCAGTTCTTC. Protein sequence: CASRTQGSYNEQFF.

The chain recombines TRBV19 with TRBJ2-2; D might be TRBD1 (7 bases). The CDR3 totals 15 residues. Trimming stripped 5 bases from V and 4 bases from J, with 14 bases between. In germline, CDR1 is LNHDA, CDR2 SQIVND (reference sequence). The CDR3 is CASSSGGGVTGELFF. For the CDR3, the DNA is TGTGCCAGTAGTTCAGGGGGAGGAGTCACCGGGGAGCTGTTTTTT.

This chain links TRBV19 with TRBJ1-1; D unclear. The CDR3 spans 14 residues. Germline CDR1 and CDR2: LNHDA and SQIVND (reference sequence). V was clipped by 2 bases and J by 5 bases, with 12 bases between them. The CDR3, as DNA: TGTGCCAGTAGTATAAAGGTTGGAGGGACTGAAGCTTTCTTT. The encoded protein is CASSIKVGGTEAFF.

This chain joins TRBV6-5 and TRBJ2-5; D unresolved. Per germline, CDR1 MNHEY and CDR2 SVGAGI. CDR3 size: 11 residues. Trimming cost V 4 bases and J 4 bases, with 4 bases left between them. CDR3 sequence reads: CASSSGETQYF. The CDR3 DNA reads TGTGCCAGCAGTTCGGGAGAGACCCAGTACTTC.

The V gene is TRBV5-1, the J gene TRBJ1-6; a possible D gene is TRBD1 (5 bases). V lost 4 bases to trimming and J lost 10 bases, with 24 bases between them. This CDR3 region has 17 residues. The germline V gene has CDR1 SGHRS and CDR2 YFSETQ. The CDR3 region is CASSPSHIQGSRSPLHF. CDR3 in DNA: TGCGCCAGCAGCCCGAGCCACATTCAGGGATCGAGGTCACCCCTCCACTTT. Variable domain in full (rest from reference TRBV5-1 and TRBJ1-6): KAGVTQTPRYLIKTRGQQVTLSCSPISGHRSVSWYQQTPGQGLQFLFEYFSETQRNKGNFPGRFSGRQFSNSRSEMNVSTLELGDSALYLCASSPSHIQGSRSPLHFGNGTRLTVT.

The V gene is TRBV7-2, the J gene TRBJ2-7; D might be TRBD1 (5 bases). CDR1 and CDR2 (germline): SGHTA, FQGNSA. The V end lost 2 bases, the J end lost 2 bases, and 10 bases lay between the germline ends. This CDR3 is 14 amino acids long. This CDR3 is CASSLNLGAYEQYF. The CDR3 DNA is TGTGCCAGCAGCTTAAATTTAGGGGCCTACGAGCAGTACTTC.

V usage is TRBV28 and J usage is TRBJ1-2; 7 bases agree with TRBD1. The CDR3 length is 14 residues. After removal of 7 bases from V and 4 bases from J, the junction contained 9 bases not matched to a gene. Germline V CDR1 and CDR2: MDHEN, SYDVKM. The CDR3 reads CASNRARDSYGYTF. CDR3 nucleotide sequence: TGTGCCAGCAACCGTGCGCGGGACAGCTATGGCTACACCTTC.

The V call is TRBV7-2, the J call TRBJ2-7, with D unclear. CDR3 size: 13 residues. Per germline, CDR1 SGHTA and CDR2 FQGNSA. Trimming removed 2 bases at V and 5 bases at J, with 10 bases between. The CDR3 bases are TGTGCCAGCAGCTTATTGATGGCTGACGAGCAGTACTTC. Translation: CASSLLMADEQYF.

V usage is TRBV28 and J usage is TRBJ2-6, with TRBD1 as a possible D gene (6 bases). Germline loops: CDR1 MDHEN, CDR2 SYDVKM. With 5 bases removed from V and 2 bases from J, the gap between germline ends came to 28 bases. This CDR3 has 21 amino acids. Here the CDR3 reads CASSPSTSWQGYFAGANVLTF. The CDR3 DNA reads TGTGCCAGCAGTCCTTCAACGTCGTGGCAGGGGTACTTTGCTGGGGCCAACGTCCTGACTTTC. The whole variable domain, remainder taken from reference TRBV28 and TRBJ2-6, is DVKVTQSSRYLVKRTGEKVFLECVQDMDHENMFWYRQDPGLGLRLIYFSYDVKMKEKGDIPEGYSVSREKKERFSLILESASTNQTSMYLCASSPSTSWQGYFAGANVLTFGAGSRLTVL.

V gene TRBV4-3 combines with J gene TRBJ2-5; tentatively, D is TRBD2 (5 bases). Trimming removed 0 bases at V and 2 bases at J, with 10 bases between. Germline CDR1 is LGHNA and CDR2 is YSLEER. This CDR3 is built from 15 residues. DNA for the CDR3: TGCGCCAGCAGCCAAGATCGGAGGAATCAAGAGACCCAGTACTTC. Its translation is CASSQDRRNQETQYF.

The count of this clone is one. V is TRBV7-9 and J is TRBJ1-1, with a tentative D call TRBD1 (5 bases). The CDR3 contains 15 residues. V shed 3 bases and J shed 0 bases, with 11 bases lying between them. Germline V gene lookup returns CDR1 SEHNR and CDR2 FQNEAQ (reference sequence). DNA of the CDR3: TGTGCCAGCAGCTTCACAGGCAACATGAACACTGAAGCTTTCTTT. Translated: CASSFTGNMNTEAFF.

The chain couples TRBV28 to TRBJ2-7, with 8 bases lining up with TRBD1. The ends lost 1 base at V and 3 bases at J; junction bases unmatched: 5. From germline, CDR1 is MDHEN and CDR2 SYDVKM. The CDR3 consists of 15 residues. Written as DNA, the CDR3 is TGTGCCAGCAGTTTATTGAGGACAGGGAACTACGAGCAGTACTTC. It codes for CASSLLRTGNYEQYF.

This clone was recorded once. This chain joins TRBV5-4 and TRBJ2-7, with TRBD1 as a possible D gene (5 bases). The V gene's germline CDR1 is SGHNT and CDR2 YYREEE (reference sequence). This CDR3 has 13 residues. V was pared by 0 bases and J by 5 bases, with 9 bases between. CDR3 in DNA: TGTGCCAGCAGCTTGGTTCTAGGGGACGAGCAGTACTTC. Translated, it gives CASSLVLGDEQYF.